Sequencing of this T cell receptor beta chain was carried out in a study of blood T cell repertoires in COVID-19. On the study more broadly: Both acute and convalescent COVID-19 samples were obtained from the United States, Italy and Spain. The cDNA or gDNA used as material had been derived from T cells, B-cell-depleted T cells, or PBMCs.

The data were produced by immunoSEQ multiplex PCR, yet TCRdb's version contains in-frame clones alone and is incomplete. The sample has about 230,000 clones; roughly 88% are singletons. This clone is a singleton in its sample. V shed 6 bases and J shed 4 bases, with 11 bases lying between them. Germline lookup yields CDR1 SGHKS and CDR2 YYEKEE (reference sequence). This CDR3 has 13 residues. The clonotype originates from a man between 40 and 49 years old with acute or convalescent COVID-19. J is TRBJ1-3 and V is TRBV5-5; D remains unclear. The sequenced material came from peripheral blood. The CDR3 region is CASTGPDGNTIYF. The DNA for the CDR3 is TGTGCCAGCACTGGGCCTGACGGAAACACCATATATTTT. The whole variable domain, filled in from reference TRBV5-5 and TRBJ1-3, reads DAGVTQSPTHLIKTRGQQVTLRCSPISGHKSVSWYQQVLGQGPQFIFQYYEKEERGRGNFPDRFSARQFPNYSSELNVNALLLGDSALYLCASTGPDGNTIYFGEGSWLTVV.